Given below is one T cell receptor beta chain in context. This clonotype has just a few counts. Its antigen specificity is not known. No clone much larger than this one lies a single base away; base qualities are absent. The data were taken from a study of blood T cells in healthy people across ages (dated by TCRdb to the mid-2010s). About the study as a whole: In model experiments, roughly one uniquely barcoded TCR beta cDNA molecule per two T cells was captured by template switching. Age-related changes in TCR beta repertoire diversity were measured in the study by deep sequencing normalized with unique cDNA molecular identifiers. The donors were divided into four age groups: young (average approximately 15 years), middle-aged (roughly 40), aged (approximately 64) and long-lived (more than 75). To avoid experimental bias, donors of different ages were spread randomly across the sequencing lanes. Two additional independent replicas of 1 million unique cDNA reads from the same blood draw were analyzed for two donors (one aged 18 to 29 and one aged 80 or older).

Systemically healthy Caucasian individuals from Russia, approximately 39 in total and aged about 6 to 90 years, were included as donors. Around 10 milliliters of peripheral blood were drawn from each donor into EDTA-treated Vacutainer tubes. PBMCs were isolated by Ficoll-Paque density-gradient centrifugation, with at least 6 million obtained per sample. Total RNA, at least 6 micrograms per sample, was extracted from PBMCs with Trizol reagent. For every donor, flow cytometry on a PBMC aliquot measured the percentage of naive CD45RAhigh/CD27high T cells. Taken from cysteine to phenylalanine, the CDR3 has 14 residues. The CDR3 DNA has 42 bases and is translated from base 1. The CDR1 and CDR2 encoded by the germline V gene are MNHNS and SASEGT. V loses 10 bases, J loses 2 bases, and the germline ends lie 15 bases apart. The study at large found these results: Because the CMV infection status of the donors was unknown, age-related changes in expanded clonotypes may potentially have been confounded. Bulk unsorted PBMC profiling prevented conclusive comparison of naive and antigen-experienced compartments. Estimates of total diversity based on one million sequenced T cells were considered lower bounds and underestimates. Observed TCR beta diversity per million T cells fell roughly linearly with age, and a significant reduction was already apparent by age around 40. Compared with the aged group, more naive CD4+ T cells, fewer expanded clones and increased TCR diversity were shown by the long-lived group, suggesting age selection. A strong correlation was found between observed TCR beta diversity and the percentage of naive T cells measured by flow cytometry.

Library generation was performed with 5' RACE. Sequencing instrument: Illumina HiSeq 2500. A second about 7 to 12 cycle PCR used a sample-barcoded 5' primer and a J-beta primer mix. A unique molecular identifier was introduced onto each TCR beta cDNA molecule by a template-switch 5' adaptor carrying 12 random nucleotides. Each sample yielded at least 3 million CDR3-containing paired-end reads. First-strand cDNA synthesis was performed from all RNA using the Mint cDNA synthesis kit, with priming by a TRBC-specific oligonucleotide. After uracil-DNA glycosylase treatment, a first 18-cycle PCR used universal primers M1SS and BC2_uni_R on all cDNA. The paper's processing steps were these. Each sample was normalized by randomly selecting 1 million high-quality reads, each carrying a distinct molecular identifier. Reads with shared molecular identifiers were discarded instead of being binned into consensus sequences. MiTCR, with a Q25 quality threshold and the strictest error-elimination algorithm, was used for CDR3 identification, clonotype clustering and error correction. A nonparametric unseen species model with Euler transformation was used to estimate lower-bound total TCR beta diversity. The raw public data were reprocessed by TCRdb itself: fastp quality trimming at Q25, MiXCR clonotype calling, in-frame beta chains only. Rows with a matching CDR3 protein are joined into one entry that keeps the most common DNA and genes. For this entry, the V and J calls and clone size follow TCRdb and not the study's own pipeline. For this sample there are around 1.5 million distinct CDR3 sequences; 30% to 40% appear just once. Around 11% of the sample is in the top ten clones.

The sample comprised blood. The chain links TRBV6-1 with TRBJ1-5; possibly the D gene is TRBD1, per 5 matching bases. The sequence was obtained from a woman younger than 45 in good health. The DNA is TGTGCCACAAGCGAAGGAGGGGGCAATCAGCCCCAGCATTTT. This yields the protein CATSEGGGNQPQHF.